This T cell receptor (beta chain) was retrieved from a study of cytomegalovirus exposure and HLA in healthy donors. Study findings and constraints: One variant, a missense change in DCLRE1C, was linked in a later analysis to TCR beta V- and J-gene trimming. Altogether, some 170 TCR beta chains were recorded as cytomegalovirus-associated. Within an earlier analysis, most TCR beta V segments proved productive either about 87% or about 30% of the time.

From germline, CDR1 is SQVTM and CDR2 ANQGSEA. Trimming shortened V by 3 bases and J by 2 bases, and 10 bases separated the two germline ends. The CDR3 consists of 13 residues. Concerning this clone: The antigen is not known.

The PCR had 60 Vbeta and 13 Jbeta primers. Repertoires were generated with immunoSEQ multiplex PCR, while TCRdb's copy carries only in-frame clones and drops some. The sample has roughly 180,000 clones, 75% to 80% seen once. The chain recombines TRBV29-1 with TRBJ1-2; D gene ambiguous. The TCR was taken from a man over 45 in good health and CMV-seropositive. The sample was PBMCs. CDR3: CSVDRGPNYGYTF. The CDR3 nucleotides read TGCAGCGTTGACAGAGGCCCAAACTATGGCTACACCTTC.